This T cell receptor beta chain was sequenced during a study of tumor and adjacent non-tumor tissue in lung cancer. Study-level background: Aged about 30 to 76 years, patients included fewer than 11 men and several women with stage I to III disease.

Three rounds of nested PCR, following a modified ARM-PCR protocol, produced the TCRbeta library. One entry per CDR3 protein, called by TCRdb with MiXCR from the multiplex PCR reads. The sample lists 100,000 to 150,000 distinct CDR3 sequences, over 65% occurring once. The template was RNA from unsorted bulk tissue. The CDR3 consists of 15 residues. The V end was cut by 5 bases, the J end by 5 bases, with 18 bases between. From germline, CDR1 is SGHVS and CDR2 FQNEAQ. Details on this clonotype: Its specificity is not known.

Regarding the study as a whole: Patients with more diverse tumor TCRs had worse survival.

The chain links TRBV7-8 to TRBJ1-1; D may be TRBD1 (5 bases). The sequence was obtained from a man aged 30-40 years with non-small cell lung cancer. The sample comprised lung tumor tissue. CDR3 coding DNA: TGTGCCAGCAGCCCCCAAATCGCGGGGGGTACTGAAGCTTTCTTT. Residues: CASSPQIAGGTEAFF.